This is a list of T cell receptor beta chains from one sample in a study of shared clonotypes between healthy human individuals. The table came from immunoSEQ multiplex PCR; TCRdb's copy has only in-frame clones and leaves some out. The sample yields just over 2,000,000 clones, about 95% seen once. The material sequenced was naive CD8+ T cells sorted from blood. The receptors here all came from a man aged 18 to 35 in good health. Both conserved end residues are part of each CDR3. D genes are given only for firm matches. Size is omitted from some rows. Given values are once, few, many or a class for expanded clones.

V	J	D	size	DNA	CDR3
TRBV13	TRBJ1-2	-	-	TGTGCCAGCAGCTTAGGCTACCCCCAGGGAGATGGCTACACCTTC	CASSLGYPQGDGYTF
TRBV19	TRBJ2-5	TRBD1	-	TGTGCCAGTAGTATAGATGGGACAGGGCCAGAGACCCAGTACTTC	CASSIDGTGPETQYF
TRBV27	TRBJ1-1	-	few	TGTGCCAGCAGTTGGGATGGGGAGGGCGAAGCTTTCTTT	CASSWDGEGEAFF
TRBV28	TRBJ2-1	TRBD2	-	TGTGCCAGCCAACATAAAGGACTAGCGAACAATGAGCAGTTCTTC	CASQHKGLANNEQFF
TRBV7-9	TRBJ2-2	TRBD2	-	TGTGCCAGCAGCTTAGCCCCGACTAGCGGGGCGAACACCGGGGAGCTGTTTTTT	CASSLAPTSGANTGELFF
TRBV5-6	TRBJ1-1	-	-	TGTGCCAGCAGCTTGAACCGGCGCACTGAAGCTTTCTTT	CASSLNRRTEAFF
TRBV27	TRBJ2-7	TRBD1	-	TGTGCCAGCAGTCTGGGACAGGGCACGAACGAGCAGTACTTC	CASSLGQGTNEQYF
TRBV30	TRBJ2-1	TRBD2	-	TGTGCCTGGAAAGGAGACGGGAGCGGGGGCTACAATGAGCAGTTCTTC	CAWKGDGSGGYNEQFF
TRBV7-2	TRBJ2-1	-	-	TGTGCCAGCAGCTTAGGGTTCTCTAGCTCCTACAATGAGCAGTTCTTC	CASSLGFSSSYNEQFF
TRBV4-1	TRBJ2-2	TRBD2	-	TGCGCCAGCAGCCAATCGGGACTAGCGGGGGTTTACACCGGGGAGCTGTTTTTT	CASSQSGLAGVYTGELFF
TRBV7-8	TRBJ2-1	-	-	TGTGCCAGCAGCGAAACGGGTAGCTCCTACAATGAGCAGTTCTTC	CASSETGSSYNEQFF
TRBV5-8	TRBJ1-1	-	-	TGTGCCAGCAGCTTGGAAATGGGTCCTGAAGCTTTCTTT	CASSLEMGPEAFF
TRBV30	TRBJ2-1	-	-	TGTGCCTGGAGTTCGAGTGCAGCTAATGAGCAGTTCTTC	CAWSSSAANEQFF